This T cell receptor (beta chain) was documented in a study of cytomegalovirus exposure and HLA in healthy donors. PCR involved 60 Vbeta and 13 Jbeta primers. The protocol was immunoSEQ multiplex PCR, while the TCRdb copy is restricted to in-frame clones and leaves out a portion. Of roughly 190,000 clones listed, around three quarters are singletons. The V and J ends lost 2 bases and 1 base, in that order; junction bases with no gene match: 3. This CDR3 is 15 amino acids long. In germline, CDR1 is SGHRS, CDR2 YFSETQ. Study-wide findings and caveats: While the bulk of TCR sequences proved rare, some public TCRs turned up in many donors. Data from an earlier analysis indicated that most TCR beta V segments were productive either about 90% or about 30% of the time.

This clone was seen a few times. As yet, its antigen is unknown. The clonotype was recovered from a woman younger than 30 in good health and CMV-seronegative. The material sequenced was PBMCs. The chain joins TRBV5-1 to TRBJ2-3, with 8 bases lining up with TRBD2. The CDR3, as DNA: TGCGCCAGCAGCTTCCGGCGGGGGGGCACAGATACGCAGTATTTT. This sequence encodes CASSFRRGGTDTQYF.